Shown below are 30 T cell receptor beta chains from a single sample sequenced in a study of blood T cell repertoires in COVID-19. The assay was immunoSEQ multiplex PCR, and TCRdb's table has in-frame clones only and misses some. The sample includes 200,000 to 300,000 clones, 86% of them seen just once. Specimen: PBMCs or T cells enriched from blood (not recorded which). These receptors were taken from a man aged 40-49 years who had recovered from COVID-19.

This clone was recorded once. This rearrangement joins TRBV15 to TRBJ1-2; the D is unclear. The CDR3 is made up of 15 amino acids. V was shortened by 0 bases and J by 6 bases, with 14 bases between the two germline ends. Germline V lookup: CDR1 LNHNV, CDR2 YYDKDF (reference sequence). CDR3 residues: CATSRDLPAGDGYTF. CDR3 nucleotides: TGTGCCACCAGCAGAGATCTACCAGCCGGGGATGGCTACACCTTC.

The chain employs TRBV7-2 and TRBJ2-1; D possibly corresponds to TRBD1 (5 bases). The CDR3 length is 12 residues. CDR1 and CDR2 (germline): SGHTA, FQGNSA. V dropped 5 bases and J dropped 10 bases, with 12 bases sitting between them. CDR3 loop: CASSQEDSEQFF. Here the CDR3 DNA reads TGTGCCAGCAGCCAAGAAGACAGCGAGCAGTTCTTC.

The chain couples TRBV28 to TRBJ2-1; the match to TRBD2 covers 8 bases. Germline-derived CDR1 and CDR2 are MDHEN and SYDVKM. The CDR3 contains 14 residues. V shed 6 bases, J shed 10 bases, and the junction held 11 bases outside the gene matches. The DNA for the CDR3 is TGTGCCAGCAGCCGGACTAGCAGCATCGGGGAGCAGTTCTTC. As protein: CASSRTSSIGEQFF.

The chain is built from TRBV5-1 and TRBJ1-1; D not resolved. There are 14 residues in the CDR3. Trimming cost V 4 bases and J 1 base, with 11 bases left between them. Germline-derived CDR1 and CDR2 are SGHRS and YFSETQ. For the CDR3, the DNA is TGCGCCAGCAGCCCCCGGTCACCGAACACTGAAGCTTTCTTT. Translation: CASSPRSPNTEAFF. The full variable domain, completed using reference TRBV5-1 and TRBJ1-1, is KAGVTQTPRYLIKTRGQQVTLSCSPISGHRSVSWYQQTPGQGLQFLFEYFSETQRNKGNFPGRFSGRQFSNSRSEMNVSTLELGDSALYLCASSPRSPNTEAFFGQGTRLTVV.

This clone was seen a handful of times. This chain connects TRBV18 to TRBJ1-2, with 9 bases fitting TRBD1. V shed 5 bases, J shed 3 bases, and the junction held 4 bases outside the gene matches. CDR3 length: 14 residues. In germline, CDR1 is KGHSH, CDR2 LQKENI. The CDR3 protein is CASSSQGADYGYTF. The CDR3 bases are TGTGCCAGCTCATCACAGGGGGCGGACTATGGCTACACCTTC.

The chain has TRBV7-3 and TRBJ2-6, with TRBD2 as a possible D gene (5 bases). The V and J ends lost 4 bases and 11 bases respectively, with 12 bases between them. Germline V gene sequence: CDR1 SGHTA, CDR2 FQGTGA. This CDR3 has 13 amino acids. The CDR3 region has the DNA TGTGCCAGCAGCTCCACAGCCGGGGACGTCCTGACTTTC. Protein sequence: CASSSTAGDVLTF.

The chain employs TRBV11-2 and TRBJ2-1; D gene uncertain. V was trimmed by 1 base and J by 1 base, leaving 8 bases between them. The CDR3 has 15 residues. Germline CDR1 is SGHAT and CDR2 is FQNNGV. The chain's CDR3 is CASSLGSVSYNEQFF. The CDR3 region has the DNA TGTGCCAGCAGCTTAGGGAGTGTGTCCTACAATGAGCAGTTCTTC.

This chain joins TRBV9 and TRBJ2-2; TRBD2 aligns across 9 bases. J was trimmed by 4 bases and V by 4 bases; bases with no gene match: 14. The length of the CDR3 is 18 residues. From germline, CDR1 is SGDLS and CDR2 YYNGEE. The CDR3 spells CASSPRPSGILATGELFF. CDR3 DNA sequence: TGTGCCAGCAGCCCCAGACCTAGCGGGATCCTGGCCACCGGGGAGCTGTTTTTT. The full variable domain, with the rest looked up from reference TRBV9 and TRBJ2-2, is DSGVTQTPKHLITATGQRVTLRCSPRSGDLSVYWYQQSLDQGLQFLIQYYNGEERAKGNILERFSAQQFPDLHSELNLSSLELGDSALYFCASSPRPSGILATGELFFGEGSRLTVL.

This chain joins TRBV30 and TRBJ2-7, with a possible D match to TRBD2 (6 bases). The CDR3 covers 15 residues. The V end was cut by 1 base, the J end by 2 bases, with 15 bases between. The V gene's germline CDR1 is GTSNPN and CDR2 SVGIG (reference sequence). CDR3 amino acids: CAWSGGVKGPYEQYF. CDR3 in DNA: TGTGCCTGGAGTGGGGGGGTGAAGGGTCCCTACGAGCAGTACTTC.

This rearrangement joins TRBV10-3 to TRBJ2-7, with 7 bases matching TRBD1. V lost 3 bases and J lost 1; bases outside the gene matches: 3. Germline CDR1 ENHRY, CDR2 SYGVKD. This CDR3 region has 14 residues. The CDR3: CAISDRQGSYEQYF. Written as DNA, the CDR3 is TGTGCCATCAGTGATAGACAGGGATCCTACGAGCAGTACTTC.

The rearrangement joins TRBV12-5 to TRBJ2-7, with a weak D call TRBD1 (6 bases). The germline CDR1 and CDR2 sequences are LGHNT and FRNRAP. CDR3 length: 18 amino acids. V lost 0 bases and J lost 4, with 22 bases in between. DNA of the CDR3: TGTGCTAGTGGTTTGGTAAGCCTTACCGACAGGTCTGAGTACGAGCAGTACTTC. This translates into CASGLVSLTDRSEYEQYF.

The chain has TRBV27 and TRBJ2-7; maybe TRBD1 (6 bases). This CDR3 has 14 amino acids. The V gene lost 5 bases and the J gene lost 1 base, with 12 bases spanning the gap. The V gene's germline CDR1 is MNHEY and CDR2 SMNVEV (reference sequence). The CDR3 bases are TGTGCCAGCAGTATGGGGACACCTTCCTACGAGCAGTACTTC. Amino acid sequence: CASSMGTPSYEQYF.

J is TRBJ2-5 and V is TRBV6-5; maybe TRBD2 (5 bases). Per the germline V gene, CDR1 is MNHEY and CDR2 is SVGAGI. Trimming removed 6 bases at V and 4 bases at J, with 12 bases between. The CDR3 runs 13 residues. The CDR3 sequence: CASSHQRTETQYF. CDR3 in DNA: TGTGCCAGCAGCCACCAGCGGACAGAGACCCAGTACTTC.

CDR3 loop: CASSSTGGTDTQYF. Here the CDR3 DNA reads TGTGCCAGTAGTTCCACAGGGGGCACAGATACGCAGTATTTT. The rearrangement uses TRBV19 and TRBJ2-3, with TRBD1 matching 7 bases. Trimming removed 5 bases from V and 1 base from J; junction bases left unmatched: 3. The CDR3 is 14 residues long. In germline, CDR1 is LNHDA, CDR2 SQIVND (reference sequence).

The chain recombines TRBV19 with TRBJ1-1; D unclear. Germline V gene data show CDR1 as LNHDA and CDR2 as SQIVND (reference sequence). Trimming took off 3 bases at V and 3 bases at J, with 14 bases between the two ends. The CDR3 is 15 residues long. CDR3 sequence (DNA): TGTGCCAGTAGTATGTTGGGTAGCGGGGACACTGAAGCTTTCTTT. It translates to CASSMLGSGDTEAFF.

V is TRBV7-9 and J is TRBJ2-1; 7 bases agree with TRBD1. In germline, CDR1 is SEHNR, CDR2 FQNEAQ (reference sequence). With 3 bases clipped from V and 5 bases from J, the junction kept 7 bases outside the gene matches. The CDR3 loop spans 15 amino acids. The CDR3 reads CASSLGDRRHNEQFF. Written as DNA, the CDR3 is TGTGCCAGCAGCTTGGGGGACAGACGACACAATGAGCAGTTCTTC. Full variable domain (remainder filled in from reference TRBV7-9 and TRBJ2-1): DTGVSQNPRHKITKRGQNVTFRCDPISEHNRLYWYRQTLGQGPEFLTYFQNEAQLEKSRLLSDRFSAERPKGSFSTLEIQRTEQGDSAMYLCASSLGDRRHNEQFFGPGTRLTVL.

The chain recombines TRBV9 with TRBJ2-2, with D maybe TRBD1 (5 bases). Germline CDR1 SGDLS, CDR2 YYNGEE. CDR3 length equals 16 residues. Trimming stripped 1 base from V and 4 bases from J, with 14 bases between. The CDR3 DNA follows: TGTGCCAGCAGCGTACAGGGATCGAGGTTCACCGGGGAGCTGTTTTTT. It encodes CASSVQGSRFTGELFF.

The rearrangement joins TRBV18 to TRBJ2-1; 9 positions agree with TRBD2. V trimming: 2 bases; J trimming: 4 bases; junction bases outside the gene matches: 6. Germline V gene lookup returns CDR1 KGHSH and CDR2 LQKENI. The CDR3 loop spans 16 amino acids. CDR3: CASSPRRAGGYNEQFF. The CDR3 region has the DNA TGTGCCAGCTCACCAAGGCGAGCGGGGGGTTACAATGAGCAGTTCTTC.

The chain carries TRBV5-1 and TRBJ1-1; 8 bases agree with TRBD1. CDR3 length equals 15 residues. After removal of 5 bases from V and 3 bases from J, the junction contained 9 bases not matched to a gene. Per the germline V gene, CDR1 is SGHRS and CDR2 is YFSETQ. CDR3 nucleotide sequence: TGCGCCAGCAGGGTGTTAGAACAGGGGGACACTGAAGCTTTCTTT. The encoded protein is CASRVLEQGDTEAFF.

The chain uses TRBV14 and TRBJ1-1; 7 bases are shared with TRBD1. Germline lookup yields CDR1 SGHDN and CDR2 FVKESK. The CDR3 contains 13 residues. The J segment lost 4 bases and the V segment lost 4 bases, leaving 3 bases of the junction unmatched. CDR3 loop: CASSPTGVTEAFF. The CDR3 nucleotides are TGTGCCAGCAGCCCCACAGGGGTCACTGAAGCTTTCTTT.

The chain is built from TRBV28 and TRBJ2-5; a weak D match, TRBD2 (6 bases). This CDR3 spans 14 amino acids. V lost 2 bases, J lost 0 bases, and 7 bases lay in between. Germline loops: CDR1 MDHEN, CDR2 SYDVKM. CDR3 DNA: TGTGCCAGCAGTTTAGGGGACTACCAAGAGACCCAGTACTTC. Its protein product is CASSLGDYQETQYF.

The CDR3 coding sequence is TGCGCCAGCAGCCCCGGATGGGCCTACACAGATACGCAGTATTTT. This translates into CASSPGWAYTDTQYF. The rearrangement uses TRBV4-3 and TRBJ2-3; D is undetermined. V lost 4 bases, J lost 2 bases, and 13 bases lay in between. Germline V gives CDR1 LGHNA, CDR2 YSLEER. The CDR3 has 15 residues.

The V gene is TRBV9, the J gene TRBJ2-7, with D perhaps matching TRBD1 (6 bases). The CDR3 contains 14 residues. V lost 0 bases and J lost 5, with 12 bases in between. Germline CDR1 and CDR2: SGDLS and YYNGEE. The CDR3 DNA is TGTGCCAGCAGCGTAGGACAGGATTCCCACGAGCAGTACTTC. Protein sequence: CASSVGQDSHEQYF.

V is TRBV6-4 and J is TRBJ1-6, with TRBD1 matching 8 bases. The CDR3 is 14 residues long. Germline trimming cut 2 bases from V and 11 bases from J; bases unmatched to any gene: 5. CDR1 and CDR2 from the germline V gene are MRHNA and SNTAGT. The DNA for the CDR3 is TGTGCCAGCAGTGACACAGGGGGTAGAGCACCCCTCCACTTT. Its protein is CASSDTGGRAPLHF.

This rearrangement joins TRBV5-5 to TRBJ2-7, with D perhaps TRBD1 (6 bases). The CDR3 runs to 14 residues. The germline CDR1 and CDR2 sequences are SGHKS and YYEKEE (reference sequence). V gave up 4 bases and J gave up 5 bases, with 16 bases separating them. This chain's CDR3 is CASSLMGARDEQYF. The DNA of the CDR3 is TGTGCCAGCAGCCTCATGGGGGCACGGGACGAGCAGTACTTC. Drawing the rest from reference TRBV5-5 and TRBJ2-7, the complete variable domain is DAGVTQSPTHLIKTRGQQVTLRCSPISGHKSVSWYQQVLGQGPQFIFQYYEKEERGRGNFPDRFSARQFPNYSSELNVNALLLGDSALYLCASSLMGARDEQYFGPGTRLTVT.

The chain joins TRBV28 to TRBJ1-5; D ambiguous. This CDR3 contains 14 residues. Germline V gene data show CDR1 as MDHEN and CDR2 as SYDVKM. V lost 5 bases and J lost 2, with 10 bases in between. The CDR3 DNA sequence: TGTGCCAGCAGTCCCCTCGGGGGCAATCAGCCCCAGCATTTT. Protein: CASSPLGGNQPQHF.

The CDR3 region is CASRTTGGETQYF. CDR3 in DNA: TGTGCCAGCAGAACTACAGGGGGAGAGACCCAGTACTTC. The chain employs TRBV7-2 and TRBJ2-5, with 8 positions matching TRBD1. V shed 6 bases and J 4 bases; nucleotides not matched to a gene: 4. Germline-derived CDR1 and CDR2 are SGHTA and FQGNSA. CDR3 length: 13 amino acids.

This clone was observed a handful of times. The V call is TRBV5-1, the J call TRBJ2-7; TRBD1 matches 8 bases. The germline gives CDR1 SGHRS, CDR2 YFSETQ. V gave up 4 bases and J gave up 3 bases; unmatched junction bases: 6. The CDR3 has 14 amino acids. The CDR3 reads CASSRGTGYYEQYF. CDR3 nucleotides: TGCGCCAGCAGCCGCGGGACAGGATACTACGAGCAGTACTTC. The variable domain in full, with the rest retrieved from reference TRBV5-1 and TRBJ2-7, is KAGVTQTPRYLIKTRGQQVTLSCSPISGHRSVSWYQQTPGQGLQFLFEYFSETQRNKGNFPGRFSGRQFSNSRSEMNVSTLELGDSALYLCASSRGTGYYEQYFGPGTRLTVT.

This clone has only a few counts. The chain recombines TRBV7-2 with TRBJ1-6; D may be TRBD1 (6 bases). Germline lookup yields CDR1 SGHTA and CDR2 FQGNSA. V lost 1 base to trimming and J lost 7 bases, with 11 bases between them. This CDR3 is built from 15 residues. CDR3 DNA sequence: TGTGCCAGCAGCTTAGAAGTGACAGGAAATTCACCCCTCCACTTT. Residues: CASSLEVTGNSPLHF. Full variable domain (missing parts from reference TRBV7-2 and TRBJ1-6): GAGVSQSPSNKVTEKGKDVELRCDPISGHTALYWYRQSLGQGLEFLIYFQGNSAPDKSGLPSDRFSAERTGGSVSTLTIQRTQQEDSAVYLCASSLEVTGNSPLHFGNGTRLTVT.

DNA of the CDR3: TGTGCCAGCAGTGCCACGACACGGAACACTGAAGCTTTCTTT. It encodes CASSATTRNTEAFF. The chain couples TRBV6-2 or TRBV6-3 to TRBJ1-1; no clear D. CDR3 length: 14 amino acids. The germline V gene encodes CDR1 MNHEY and CDR2 SVGEGT. V was shortened by 5 bases and J by 1 base, with 11 bases between the two germline ends.